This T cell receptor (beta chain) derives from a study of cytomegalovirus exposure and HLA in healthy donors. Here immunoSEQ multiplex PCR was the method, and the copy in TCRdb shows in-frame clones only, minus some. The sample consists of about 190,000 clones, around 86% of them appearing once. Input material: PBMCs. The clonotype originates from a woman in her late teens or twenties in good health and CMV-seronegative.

The CDR3 sequence: CASSPSGQDNEKLFF. CDR3 nucleotide sequence: TGTGCCAGCTCACCGTCGGGACAGGATAATGAAAAACTGTTTTTT. This chain uses TRBV18 with TRBJ1-4, with TRBD1 matching over 8 bases. Germline CDR1 KGHSH, CDR2 LQKENI. The CDR3 contains 15 residues. V lost 3 bases and J lost 4; bases outside the gene matches: 4.